This TCR beta chain emerged from a study of blood T cells in healthy people across ages. The authors ran a second PCR of 7 to 11 cycles using a sample-barcoded 5' primer and a J-beta primer mix. TCRdb called the 5' RACE reads again in MiXCR, with one record for every CDR3 protein. The table has 1,100,000 or so distinct CDR3 sequences, 35% to 55% seen once. The sample, approximately 10 milliliters of peripheral blood, was drawn from each donor. No fewer than 5 micrograms of total RNA were isolated from every sample. CDR1 MNHEY and CDR2 SMNVEV come from the germline V gene (reference sequence). The CDR3 runs 14 residues. V lost 5 bases to trimming and J lost 6 bases, with 15 bases between them.

The chain links TRBV27 to TRBJ2-3; tentatively, D is TRBD2 (5 bases). The clonotype originates from a woman between 55 and 75 years old in good health. What was sequenced was blood. The CDR3: CASSQRVPGDTQYF. DNA of the CDR3: TGTGCCAGCAGTCAACGAGTACCGGGGGATACGCAGTATTTT.